This TCR beta chain was sequenced during a study of T cells in Graves' hyperthyroidism and ophthalmopathy. The CDR3 is 15 residues long. V was cut by 2 bases and J by 0 bases, with 10 bases left in between. Germline V CDR1 and CDR2: SGHTA, FQGNSA. There were TCR beta CDR3 regions amplified from RNA transcripts. TCR CDR3 regions were first amplified by RT-PCR with HTBI primers. TCRdb independently ran MiXCR on the multiplex PCR reads; one entry per CDR3 protein. In the table there are fewer than 700,000 distinct CDR3 sequences, roughly 17% of which are singletons. The sample holds many counts of this clonotype.

This receptor was identified in a woman between 18 and 29 years old with Graves' ophthalmopathy. V is TRBV7-2 and J is TRBJ1-1; D remains ambiguous. Sequenced material: blood. CDR3 in amino acids: CASSLSFTMNTEAFF. DNA of the CDR3: TGTGCCAGCAGCTTAAGTTTTACCATGAACACTGAAGCTTTCTTT. Filled out from reference TRBV7-2 and TRBJ1-1, the complete variable domain reads GAGVSQSPSNKVTEKGKDVELRCDPISGHTALYWYRQSLGQGLEFLIYFQGNSAPDKSGLPSDRFSAERTGGSVSTLTIQRTQQEDSAVYLCASSLSFTMNTEAFFGQGTRLTVV.